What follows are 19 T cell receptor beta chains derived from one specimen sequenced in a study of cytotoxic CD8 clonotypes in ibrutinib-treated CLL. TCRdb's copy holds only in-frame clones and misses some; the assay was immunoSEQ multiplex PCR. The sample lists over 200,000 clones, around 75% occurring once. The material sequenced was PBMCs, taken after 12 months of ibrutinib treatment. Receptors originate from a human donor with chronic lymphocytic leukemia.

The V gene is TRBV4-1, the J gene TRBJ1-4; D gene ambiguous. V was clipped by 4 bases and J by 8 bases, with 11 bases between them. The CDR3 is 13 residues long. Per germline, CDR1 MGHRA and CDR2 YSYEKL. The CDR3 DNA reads TGCGCCAGCAGCCCCTCTCAAGGGGAAAAACTGTTTTTT. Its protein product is CASSPSQGEKLFF.

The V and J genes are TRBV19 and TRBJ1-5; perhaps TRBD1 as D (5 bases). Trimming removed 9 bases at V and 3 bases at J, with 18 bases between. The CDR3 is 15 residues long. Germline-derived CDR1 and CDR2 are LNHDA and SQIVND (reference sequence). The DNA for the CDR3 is TGTGCCAGCTCGGTGGACACGAGTACCAATCAGCCCCAGCATTTT. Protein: CASSVDTSTNQPQHF. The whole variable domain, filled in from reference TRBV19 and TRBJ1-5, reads DGGITQSPKYLFRKEGQNVTLSCEQNLNHDAMYWYRQDPGQGLRLIYYSQIVNDFQKGDIAEGYSVSREKKESFPLTVTSAQKNPTAFYLCASSVDTSTNQPQHFGDGTRLSIL.

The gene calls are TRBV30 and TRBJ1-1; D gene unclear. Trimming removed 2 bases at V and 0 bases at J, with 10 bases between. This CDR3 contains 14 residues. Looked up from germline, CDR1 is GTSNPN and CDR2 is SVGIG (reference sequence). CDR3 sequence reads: CAWSTWTVNTEAFF. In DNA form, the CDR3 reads TGTGCCTGGAGTACCTGGACGGTGAACACTGAAGCTTTCTTT.

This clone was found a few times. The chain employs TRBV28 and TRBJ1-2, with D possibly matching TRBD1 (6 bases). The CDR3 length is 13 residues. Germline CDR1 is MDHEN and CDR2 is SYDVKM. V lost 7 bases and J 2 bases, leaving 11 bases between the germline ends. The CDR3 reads CASIQGINYGYTF. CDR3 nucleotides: TGTGCCAGCATACAGGGTATCAACTATGGCTACACCTTC.

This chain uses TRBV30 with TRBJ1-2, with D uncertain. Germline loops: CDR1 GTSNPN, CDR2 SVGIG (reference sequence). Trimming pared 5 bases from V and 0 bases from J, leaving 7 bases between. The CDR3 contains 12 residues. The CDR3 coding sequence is TGTGCCTGGGATCAGACTAACTATGGCTACACCTTC. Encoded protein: CAWDQTNYGYTF.

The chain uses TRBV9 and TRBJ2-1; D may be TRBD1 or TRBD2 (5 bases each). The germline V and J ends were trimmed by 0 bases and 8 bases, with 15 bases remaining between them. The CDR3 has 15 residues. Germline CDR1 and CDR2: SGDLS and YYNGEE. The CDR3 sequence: CASSVGWGTGHEQFF. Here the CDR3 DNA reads TGTGCCAGCAGCGTAGGCTGGGGGACGGGGCATGAGCAGTTCTTC.

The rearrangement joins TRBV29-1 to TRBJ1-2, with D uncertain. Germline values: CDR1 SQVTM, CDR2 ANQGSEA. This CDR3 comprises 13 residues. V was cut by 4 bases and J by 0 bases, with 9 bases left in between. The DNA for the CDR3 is TGCAGCGTTGTCATCACACCTAACTATGGCTACACCTTC. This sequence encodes CSVVITPNYGYTF.

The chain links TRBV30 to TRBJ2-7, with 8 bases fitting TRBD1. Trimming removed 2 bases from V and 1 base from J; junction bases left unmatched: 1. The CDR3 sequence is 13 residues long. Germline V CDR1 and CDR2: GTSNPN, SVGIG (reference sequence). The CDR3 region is CAWSTGGSYEQYF. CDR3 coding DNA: TGTGCCTGGAGTACAGGGGGTTCCTACGAGCAGTACTTC.

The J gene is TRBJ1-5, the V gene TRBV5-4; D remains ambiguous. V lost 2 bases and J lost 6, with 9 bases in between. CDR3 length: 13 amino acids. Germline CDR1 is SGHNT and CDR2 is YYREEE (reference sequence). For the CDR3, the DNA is TGTGCCAGCAGCTTCGGGGTCCGTCAGCCCCAGCATTTT. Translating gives CASSFGVRQPQHF.

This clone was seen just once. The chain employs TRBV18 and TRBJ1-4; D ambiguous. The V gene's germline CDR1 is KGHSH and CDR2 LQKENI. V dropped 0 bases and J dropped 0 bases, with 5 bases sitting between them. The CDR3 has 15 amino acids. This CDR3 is CASSPPRSTNEKLFF. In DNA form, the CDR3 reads TGTGCCAGCTCACCACCACGATCAACTAATGAAAAACTGTTTTTT.

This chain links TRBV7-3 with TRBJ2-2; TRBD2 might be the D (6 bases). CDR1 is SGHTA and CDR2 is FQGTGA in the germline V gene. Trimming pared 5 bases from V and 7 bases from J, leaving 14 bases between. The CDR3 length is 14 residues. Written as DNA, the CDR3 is TGTGCCAGCAGCAAAGGAGGGGTTAGCGGGGAGCTGTTTTTT. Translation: CASSKGGVSGELFF.

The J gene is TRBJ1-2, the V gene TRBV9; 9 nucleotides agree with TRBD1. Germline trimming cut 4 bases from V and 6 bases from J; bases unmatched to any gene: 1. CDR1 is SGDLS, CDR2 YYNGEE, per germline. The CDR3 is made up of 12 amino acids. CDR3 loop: CASSWTGDGYTF. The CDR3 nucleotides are TGTGCCAGCAGCTGGACAGGGGATGGCTACACCTTC. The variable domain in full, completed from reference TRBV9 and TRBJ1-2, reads DSGVTQTPKHLITATGQRVTLRCSPRSGDLSVYWYQQSLDQGLQFLIQYYNGEERAKGNILERFSAQQFPDLHSELNLSSLELGDSALYFCASSWTGDGYTFGSGTRLTVV.

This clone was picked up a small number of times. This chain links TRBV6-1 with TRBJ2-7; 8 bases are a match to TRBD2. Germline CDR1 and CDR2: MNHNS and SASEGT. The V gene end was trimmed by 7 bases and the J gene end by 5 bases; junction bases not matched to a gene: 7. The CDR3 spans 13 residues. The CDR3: CASTTGTSNEQYF. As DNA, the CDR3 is TGTGCCAGCACCACCGGGACTAGTAACGAGCAGTACTTC.

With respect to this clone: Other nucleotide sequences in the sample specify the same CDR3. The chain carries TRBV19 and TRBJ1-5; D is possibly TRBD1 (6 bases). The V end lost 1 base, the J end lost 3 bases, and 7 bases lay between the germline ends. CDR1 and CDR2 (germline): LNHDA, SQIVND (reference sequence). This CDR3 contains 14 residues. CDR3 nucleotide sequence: TGTGCCAGTAGTATAGGGACAGTCAATCAGCCCCAGCATTTT. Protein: CASSIGTVNQPQHF.

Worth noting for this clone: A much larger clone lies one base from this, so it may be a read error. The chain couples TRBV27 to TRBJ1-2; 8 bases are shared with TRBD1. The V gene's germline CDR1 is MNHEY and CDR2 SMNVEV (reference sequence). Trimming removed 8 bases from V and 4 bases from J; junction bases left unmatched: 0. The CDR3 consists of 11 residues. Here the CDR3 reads CASGTGYGYTF. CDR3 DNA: TGTGCCAGCGGGACAGGCTATGGCTACACCTTC.

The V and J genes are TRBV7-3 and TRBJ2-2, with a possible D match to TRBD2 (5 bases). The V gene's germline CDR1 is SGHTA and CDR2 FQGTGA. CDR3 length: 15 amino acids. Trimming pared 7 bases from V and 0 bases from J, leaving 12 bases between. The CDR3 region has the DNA TGTGCCAGCACAATGGGGAGCCCGAACACCGGGGAGCTGTTTTTT. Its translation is CASTMGSPNTGELFF.

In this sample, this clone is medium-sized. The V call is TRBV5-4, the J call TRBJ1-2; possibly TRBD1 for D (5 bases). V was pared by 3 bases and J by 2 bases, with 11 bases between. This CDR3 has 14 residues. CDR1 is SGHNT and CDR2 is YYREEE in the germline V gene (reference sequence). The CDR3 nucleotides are TGTGCCAGCAGCTCGGGGGGGACCAACTATGGCTACACCTTC. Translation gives CASSSGGTNYGYTF.

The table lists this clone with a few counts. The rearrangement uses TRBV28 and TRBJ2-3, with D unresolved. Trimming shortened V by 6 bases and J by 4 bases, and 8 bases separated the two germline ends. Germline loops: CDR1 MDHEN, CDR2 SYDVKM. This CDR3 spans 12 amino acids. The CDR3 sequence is CASRVPPDTQYF. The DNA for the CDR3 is TGTGCCAGCAGGGTTCCCCCAGATACGCAGTATTTT.

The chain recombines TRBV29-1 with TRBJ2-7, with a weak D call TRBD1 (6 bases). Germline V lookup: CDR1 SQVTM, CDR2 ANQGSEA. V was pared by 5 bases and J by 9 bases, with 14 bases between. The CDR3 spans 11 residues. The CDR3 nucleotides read TGCAGCGTTCCCAGGCGAGGGGGGCAGTACTTC. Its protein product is CSVPRRGGQYF.